Following are 8 T cell receptor beta chains from one sample sequenced in a study of post-analysis software for immune sequencing data (dated by TCRdb to between 2014 and 2017). The research as a whole found: Patients showed significantly higher frequencies than controls for a handful of TRBV segments, among them TRBV5-6, TRBV5-1 and TRBV20-1.

The library was built by means of PCR. Sequencing was performed on an Illumina HiSeq 2500. To reduce PCR and sequencing biases, unique molecular identifiers were incorporated into the TCR beta cDNA libraries. TCRdb trimmed the raw reads at Q25, called clones with MiXCR and kept productive beta chains. Each entry merges the rows of one CDR3 protein and shows their most common DNA and genes. A total of approximately 660,000 distinct CDR3 sequences appear in this sample, about 60% of them only once. The leading ten clones occupy approximately 10% of the sample. Their cognate antigens are unknown. Sequencing was performed on blood. The receptors come from a girl aged 2 to 9 with multiple sclerosis.

The V and J genes are TRBV5-1 and TRBJ2-5; 8 nucleotides agree with TRBD2. The V and J ends lost 7 bases and 5 bases, in that order; junction bases with no gene match: 13. The CDR3 totals 15 residues. The germline V gene encodes CDR1 SGHRS and CDR2 YFSETQ. CDR3 region: CASCERGTSRETQYF. The CDR3 DNA is TGCGCCAGCTGCGAGCGGGGGACCTCCCGGGAGACCCAGTACTTC.

The J gene is TRBJ2-6, the V gene TRBV9; a weak D match, TRBD2 (5 bases). Germline lookup yields CDR1 SGDLS and CDR2 YYNGEE. Deletions cut 0 bases from V and 8 bases from J, with 9 bases between. CDR3 length: 14 residues. The CDR3 DNA reads as TGTGCCAGCAGCGTAGGGGAGTCTCCCAACGTCCTGACTTTC. Translated: CASSVGESPNVLTF. Together with reference TRBV9 and TRBJ2-6, the CDR3 gives the full variable domain: DSGVTQTPKHLITATGQRVTLRCSPRSGDLSVYWYQQSLDQGLQFLIQYYNGEERAKGNILERFSAQQFPDLHSELNLSSLELGDSALYFCASSVGESPNVLTFGAGSRLTVL.

This chain links TRBV7-2 with TRBJ2-3; 8 bases agree with TRBD2. Germline assignment: CDR1 SGHTA and CDR2 FQGNSA. The V gene end was trimmed by 3 bases and the J gene end by 0 bases; junction bases not matched to a gene: 14. CDR3 length equals 19 residues. The CDR3 here is CASSLIGLAGASSTDTQYF. The CDR3 DNA sequence: TGTGCCAGCAGCTTGATAGGGCTAGCGGGCGCCTCGAGCACAGATACGCAGTATTTT. Based on the CDR3 plus reference TRBV7-2 and TRBJ2-3, the full variable domain is GAGVSQSPSNKVTEKGKDVELRCDPISGHTALYWYRQSLGQGLEFLIYFQGNSAPDKSGLPSDRFSAERTGGSVSTLTIQRTQQEDSAVYLCASSLIGLAGASSTDTQYFGPGTRLTVL.

The genes are TRBV28 and TRBJ2-5, with 8 bases matching TRBD2. Germline values: CDR1 MDHEN, CDR2 SYDVKM. J gave up 3 bases and V 1 base, and 13 bases lay outside the gene matches. The CDR3 is made up of 18 amino acids. The CDR3 is CASSLSSVLAGLEETQYF. The DNA of the CDR3 is TGTGCCAGCAGTTTATCGTCGGTGTTAGCGGGACTAGAAGAGACCCAGTACTTC.

V gene TRBV11-2 combines with J gene TRBJ2-7, with 9 bases fitting TRBD1. The V and J ends lost 6 bases and 2 bases, in that order; junction bases with no gene match: 8. The CDR3 is made up of 15 amino acids. Germline V CDR1 and CDR2: SGHAT, FQNNGV. CDR3 sequence: CASSEDRGRPYEQYF. CDR3 bases: TGTGCCAGCAGTGAGGACAGGGGAAGGCCCTACGAGCAGTACTTC.

The CDR3 region has the DNA TGTGCCAGCAGCTTACTGGATGGGACAGGGGGCTTCTATGGCTACACCTTC. This codes for CASSLLDGTGGFYGYTF. This chain links TRBV6-6 with TRBJ1-2, with 12 nucleotides matching TRBD1. Germline CDR1 reads MNHNY; CDR2 reads SVGAGI (reference sequence). The V segment lost 6 bases and the J segment 4 bases; nucleotides outside the gene matches: 12. The CDR3 sequence is 17 residues long.

This clonotype was observed a few times. The chain has TRBV5-1 and TRBJ2-5, with a tentative D call TRBD1 (6 bases). Germline loops: CDR1 SGHRS, CDR2 YFSETQ. V was cut by 5 bases and J by 4 bases, with 9 bases left in between. The CDR3 extends over 12 amino acids. CDR3 sequence reads: CASRQGSETQYF. DNA for the CDR3: TGCGCCAGCAGACAGGGCTCAGAGACCCAGTACTTC.

This clonotype was recorded a few times. The chain employs TRBV5-1 and TRBJ2-1, with 9 positions matching TRBD2. J lost 0 bases, V lost 1 base, and 8 bases had no gene match. Germline CDR1 SGHRS, CDR2 YFSETQ. The CDR3 has 18 amino acids. The CDR3 loop is CASSLRAGGGLSYNEQFF. In DNA form, the CDR3 reads TGCGCCAGCAGCTTGCGCGCGGGAGGGGGACTCTCCTACAATGAGCAGTTCTTC. Full variable domain (outside the CDR3, taken from reference TRBV5-1 and TRBJ2-1): KAGVTQTPRYLIKTRGQQVTLSCSPISGHRSVSWYQQTPGQGLQFLFEYFSETQRNKGNFPGRFSGRQFSNSRSEMNVSTLELGDSALYLCASSLRAGGGLSYNEQFFGPGTRLTVL.